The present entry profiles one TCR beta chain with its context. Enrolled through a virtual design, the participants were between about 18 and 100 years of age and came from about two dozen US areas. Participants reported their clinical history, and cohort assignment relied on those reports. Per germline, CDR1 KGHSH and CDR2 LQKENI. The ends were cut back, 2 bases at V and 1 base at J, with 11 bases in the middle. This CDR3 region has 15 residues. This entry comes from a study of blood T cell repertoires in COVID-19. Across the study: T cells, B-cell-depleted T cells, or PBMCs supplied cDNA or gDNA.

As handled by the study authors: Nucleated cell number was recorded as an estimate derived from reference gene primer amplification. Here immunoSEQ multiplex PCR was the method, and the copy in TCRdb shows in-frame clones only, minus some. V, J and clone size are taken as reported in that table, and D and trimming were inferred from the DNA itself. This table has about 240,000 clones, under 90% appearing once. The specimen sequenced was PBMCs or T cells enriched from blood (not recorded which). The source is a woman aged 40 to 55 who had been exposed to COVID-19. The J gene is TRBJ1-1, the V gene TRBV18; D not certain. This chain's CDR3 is CASSPEALANTEAFF. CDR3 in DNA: TGTGCCAGCTCACCAGAGGCGCTGGCGAACACTGAAGCTTTCTTT.